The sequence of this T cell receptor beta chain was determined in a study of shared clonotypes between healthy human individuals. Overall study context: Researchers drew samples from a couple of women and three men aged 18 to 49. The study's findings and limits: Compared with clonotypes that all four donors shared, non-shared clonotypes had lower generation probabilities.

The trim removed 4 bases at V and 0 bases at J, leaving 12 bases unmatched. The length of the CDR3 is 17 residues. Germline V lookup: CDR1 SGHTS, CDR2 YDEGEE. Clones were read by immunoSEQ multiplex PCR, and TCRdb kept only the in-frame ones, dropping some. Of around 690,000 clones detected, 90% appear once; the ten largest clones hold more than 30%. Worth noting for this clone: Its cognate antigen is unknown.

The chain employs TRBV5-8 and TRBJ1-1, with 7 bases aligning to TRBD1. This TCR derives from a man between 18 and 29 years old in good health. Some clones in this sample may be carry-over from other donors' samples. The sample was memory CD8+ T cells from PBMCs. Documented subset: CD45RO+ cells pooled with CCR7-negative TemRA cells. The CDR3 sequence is CASSLRTGYRLNTEAFF. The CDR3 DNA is TGTGCCAGCAGCCTAAGGACAGGTTATCGACTGAACACTGAAGCTTTCTTT.